The sequence of this TCR beta chain was determined in a study of T-cell reconstitution after alpha-beta-depleted transplantation in children. Study-level points and caveats: Roughly two months post-transplant, alpha-beta T cells reportedly originated from several hundred graft clones that had expanded. T-cell numbers and diversity, one year after transplant, stemmed largely from T cells that were newly produced. At day 60, the high TCRbeta diversity found in some patients originated from recipient T cells and thymic progenitors that had survived.

Molecular barcoding with unique molecular identifiers was used for the TCRbeta library. Via MiXCR, TCRdb re-called the PCR reads, giving one row per CDR3 protein. The data show approximately 110,000 distinct CDR3 sequences, 9% to 12% seen once. The sample holds many counts of this clonotype. Antigen unknown. Germline V gene lookup returns CDR1 MNHNS and CDR2 SASEGT. J gave up 6 bases and V 5 bases, and 5 bases lay outside the gene matches. The CDR3 contains 14 residues. The V call is TRBV6-1, the J call TRBJ2-5, with TRBD2 identical over 11 bases. Sequenced material: PBMCs, taken before TCRalphabeta/CD19-depleted stem cell transplant. This receptor was identified in a boy aged 2 to 9 with acute lymphoblastic leukemia, due to receive a stem cell transplant. DNA for the CDR3: TGTGCCAGCAGTCAACTAGCGGGAGTAAAGACCCAGTACTTC. Its translation: CASSQLAGVKTQYF.